The 9 T cell receptor beta chains presented below share a single source sample, sequenced in a study of blood T cell repertoires in COVID-19. This table comes from immunoSEQ multiplex PCR, and its TCRdb copy is limited to in-frame clones, with some not included. The sample has about 210,000 clones; more than 65% are singletons. The sequenced sample consisted of peripheral blood. These receptors came from a man between 45 and 60 years old with active or convalescent COVID-19.

This clone was detected a few times. The V call is TRBV7-9, the J call TRBJ2-3; 14 nucleotides line up with TRBD2. Germline V gene sequence: CDR1 SEHNR, CDR2 FQNEAQ (reference sequence). This CDR3 is built from 14 residues. With 4 bases clipped from V and 13 bases from J, the junction kept 7 bases outside the gene matches. DNA for the CDR3: TGTGCCAGCAGCTCCGGACTAGCGGGAGGTTTCAAGTATTTT. It yields the protein CASSSGLAGGFKYF.

The chain recombines TRBV15 with TRBJ2-5; 7 bases agree with TRBD2. Losses at the gene ends were 0 bases for V and 7 bases for J; bases not matched to a gene: 8. The CDR3 runs to 15 residues. Germline CDR1 and CDR2: LNHNV and YYDKDF (reference sequence). CDR3 region: CATSRDSAGVGTQYF. In DNA, the CDR3 is TGTGCCACCAGCAGAGATTCCGCGGGAGTGGGGACCCAGTACTTC.

The chain is built from TRBV12-3 or TRBV12-4 and TRBJ2-2; TRBD1 matches 7 bases. The CDR3 length is 13 residues. The V gene end was trimmed by 5 bases and the J gene end by 6 bases; junction bases not matched to a gene: 3. Written as DNA, the CDR3 is TGTGCCAGCAGTCCCGACAGGGCCGGGGAGCTGTTTTTT. Amino acids: CASSPDRAGELFF.

This clone has just one count. In DNA, the CDR3 is TGTGCCAGCAGCCCGGGACAGGGTGAGGAGACCCAGTACTTC. Translation: CASSPGQGEETQYF. The rearrangement links TRBV7-9 to TRBJ2-5; 9 nucleotides line up with TRBD1. V lost 5 bases and J lost 5; bases outside the gene matches: 6. Germline V CDR1 and CDR2: SEHNR, FQNEAQ (reference sequence). The CDR3 runs 14 residues.

The J gene is TRBJ2-1, the V gene TRBV5-4; no reliable D call. CDR3 size: 15 residues. The V and J ends lost 2 bases and 0 bases respectively, with 9 bases between them. Germline CDR1 SGHNT, CDR2 YYREEE (reference sequence). In DNA, the CDR3 is TGTGCCAGCAGCTTACTCCCTACCTCCTACAATGAGCAGTTCTTC. It encodes CASSLLPTSYNEQFF.

V usage is TRBV7-3 and J usage is TRBJ2-2, with 12 bases identical to TRBD2. The CDR3 loop spans 17 amino acids. The junction had 7 bases not matched to a gene; V was cut back by 3 bases and J by 5 bases. Germline assignment: CDR1 SGHTA and CDR2 FQGTGA. CDR3 amino acids: CASSFMTSGSTTGELFF. The CDR3 DNA follows: TGTGCCAGCAGCTTTATGACTAGCGGGAGTACTACCGGGGAGCTGTTTTTT.

This rearrangement joins TRBV28 to TRBJ2-1, with D possibly being TRBD1 (6 bases). The germline gives CDR1 MDHEN, CDR2 SYDVKM. V dropped 5 bases and J dropped 2 bases, with 10 bases sitting between them. The CDR3 sequence is 14 residues long. CDR3 region: CASSTEGAYNEQFF. CDR3 nucleotide sequence: TGTGCCAGCAGTACCGAGGGGGCCTACAATGAGCAGTTCTTC.

The rearrangement uses TRBV6-5 and TRBJ2-7; TRBD2 might be the D (6 bases). The length of the CDR3 is 15 residues. The ends were cut back, 8 bases at V and 1 base at J, with 18 bases in the middle. From germline, CDR1 is MNHEY and CDR2 SVGAGI. DNA of the CDR3: TGTGCCAGCCCCCGTTGGCAGGGAGGTTCCTACGAGCAGTACTTC. Its protein is CASPRWQGGSYEQYF.

The chain recombines TRBV29-1 with TRBJ1-2; possibly TRBD1 for D (5 bases). The V end lost 2 bases, the J end lost 2 bases, and 9 bases lay between the germline ends. The CDR3 is 13 amino acids. In germline, CDR1 is SQVTM, CDR2 ANQGSEA. CDR3 nucleotide sequence: TGCAGCGTTGAACTACAGGCAAACTATGGCTACACCTTC. It yields the protein CSVELQANYGYTF.